Each of the 19 T cell receptor beta chains below was sequenced from the same sample in a study of breast tumors, draining lymph nodes, adjacent tissues. TCRdb itself ran the multiplex PCR reads through MiXCR, one entry per CDR3 protein. The sample lists about 130,000 distinct CDR3 sequences; 21% were seen once. Axillary draining lymph nodes of breast cancer patients supplied the node samples. The sequenced sample was axillary lymph node tissue. Receptors were obtained from a female donor with breast cancer. Some clones in this sample may be carry-over from other donors' samples.

This clonotype was recorded many times. The chain combines TRBV7-9 with TRBJ2-7; 8 bases match TRBD1. J lost 6 bases, V lost 5 bases, and 9 bases had no gene match. The CDR3 contains 14 residues. Germline CDR1 reads SEHNR; CDR2 reads FQNEAQ (reference sequence). The CDR3 bases are TGTGCCAGCAGCCCCCGATCGGACAGGGCCGAGCAGTACTTC. Residues: CASSPRSDRAEQYF.

The V gene is TRBV3-1, the J gene TRBJ2-1; no clear D. Trimming shortened V by 4 bases and J by 7 bases, and 14 bases separated the two germline ends. Per germline, CDR1 LGHDT and CDR2 YNNKEL (reference sequence). This CDR3 has 14 amino acids. CDR3 sequence reads: CASSLPGSRNEQFF. The CDR3 coding sequence is TGTGCCAGCAGCCTACCGGGTAGCCGAAATGAGCAGTTCTTC.

This clonotype occurred many times. The chain couples TRBV5-1 to TRBJ1-6; 10 bases line up with TRBD1. The length of the CDR3 is 15 residues. Trimming removed 4 bases from V and 7 bases from J; junction bases left unmatched: 5. Germline CDR1 and CDR2: SGHRS and YFSETQ. This CDR3 reads CASSLAGQGNSPLHF. DNA for the CDR3: TGCGCCAGCAGCCTGGCGGGACAGGGGAATTCACCCCTCCACTTT.

The V gene is TRBV12-1, the J gene TRBJ2-7; the table's D call of TRBD1 was not tested on the DNA. TRBV12-1 is listed as a pseudogene. CDR3 size: 13 residues. CDR3 DNA sequence: TGTGCCAGCAGCATCAGGGAATCCTACGAGCAGTACTTC. Translation: CASSIRESYEQYF.

This clonotype was counted ten times or more. This chain uses TRBV15 with TRBJ1-2; unclear D gene. This CDR3 comprises 15 residues. The V and J ends lost 1 base and 2 bases respectively, with 11 bases between them. Per germline, CDR1 LNHNV and CDR2 YYDKDF (reference sequence). The CDR3 nucleotides read TGTGCCACCAGCAGAGGCCTAGACGGGAACTATGGCTACACCTTC. Translating gives CATSRGLDGNYGYTF.

This clonotype was recorded many times. The chain joins TRBV6-5 to TRBJ1-5; D is undetermined. Deletions cut 6 bases from V and 7 bases from J, with 10 bases between. Germline V gene sequence: CDR1 MNHEY, CDR2 SVGAGI. The CDR3 runs 12 residues. This chain's CDR3 is CASSSDTQPQHF. The CDR3 coding sequence is TGTGCCAGCAGCTCCGATACCCAGCCCCAGCATTTT.

A word on this clonotype: Being one base from a much bigger clone, this may be a read error. This chain links TRBV7-9 with TRBJ2-1, with a tentative D call TRBD2 (6 bases). Germline V gene data show CDR1 as SEHNR and CDR2 as FQNEAQ (reference sequence). CDR3 length: 17 residues. CDR3 DNA: TGTGCCAGCAGCTCCCTGGGGCCCGGAGGGTCCTACAATGAGCAGCTCTTC. Encoded protein: CASSSLGPGGSYNEQLF. Full variable domain (missing parts from reference TRBV7-9 and TRBJ2-1): DTGVSQNPRHKITKRGQNVTFRCDPISEHNRLYWYRQTLGQGPEFLTYFQNEAQLEKSRLLSDRFSAERPKGSFSTLEIQRTEQGDSAMYLCASSSLGPGGSYNEQLFGPGTRLTVL.

The table lists this clonotype with many counts. The gene calls are TRBV7-2 and TRBJ2-7; the match to TRBD1 covers 8 bases. Losses at the gene ends were 6 bases for V and 0 bases for J; bases not matched to a gene: 7. The V gene's germline CDR1 is SGHTA and CDR2 FQGNSA. The CDR3 covers 15 residues. The CDR3 here is CASRDTGGRSYEQYF. CDR3 bases: TGTGCCAGCAGGGACACAGGGGGACGCTCCTACGAGCAGTACTTC.

This clonotype was counted between two and nine times. This chain uses TRBV5-5 with TRBJ1-5; D unresolved. Germline-derived CDR1 and CDR2 are SGHKS and YYEKEE (reference sequence). The V end was cut by 0 bases, the J end by 0 bases, with 10 bases between. The CDR3 covers 16 residues. CDR3 nucleotides: TGTGCCAGCAGCTTGGTTGGGGATTATAGCAATCAGCCCCAGCATTTT. Translating gives CASSLVGDYSNQPQHF. Variable domain in full (rest from reference TRBV5-5 and TRBJ1-5): DAGVTQSPTHLIKTRGQQVTLRCSPISGHKSVSWYQQVLGQGPQFIFQYYEKEERGRGNFPDRFSARQFPNYSSELNVNALLLGDSALYLCASSLVGDYSNQPQHFGDGTRLSIL.

The sample holds many counts of this clonotype. The chain combines TRBV9 with TRBJ2-7; a possible D gene is TRBD1 (5 bases). In germline, CDR1 is SGDLS, CDR2 YYNGEE. Trimming stripped 2 bases from V and 2 bases from J, with 14 bases between. CDR3 length: 15 amino acids. CDR3 DNA sequence: TGTGCCAGCAGCGTGGGGCTAGAGCTAGCCTACGAGCAGTACTTC. Its translation is CASSVGLELAYEQYF.

This clonotype was found many times. The gene calls are TRBV5-6 and TRBJ2-7, with D possibly matching TRBD2 (6 bases). The germline gives CDR1 SGHDT, CDR2 YYEEEE. The germline V and J ends were trimmed by 1 base and 4 bases, with 15 bases remaining between them. The CDR3 is made up of 15 amino acids. The CDR3 sequence: CASSLLGLSAYEQYF. CDR3 DNA: TGTGCCAGCAGCTTGTTGGGACTCTCGGCATACGAGCAGTACTTC.

This clonotype was seen repeatedly, ten times or more. The chain employs TRBV7-9 and TRBJ1-2; TRBD1 might be the D (6 bases). Germline V gene lookup returns CDR1 SEHNR and CDR2 FQNEAQ (reference sequence). V gave up 5 bases and J gave up 4 bases, with 20 bases separating them. The CDR3 is 16 amino acids. The DNA of the CDR3 is TGTGCCAGCAGCAACCGAGGGGGACCGGCTACCTATGGCTACACCTTC. Amino acid sequence: CASSNRGGPATYGYTF.

The sample holds many counts of this clonotype. The chain recombines TRBV6-1 with TRBJ1-3; 7 nucleotides match TRBD1. The CDR3 length is 15 residues. V gave up 5 bases and J gave up 2 bases; unmatched junction bases: 6. Germline V gene data show CDR1 as MNHNS and CDR2 as SASEGT. In DNA form, the CDR3 reads TGTGCCAGCAGTCGCCAGGGGGAACCTGGAAACACCATATATTTT. The encoded protein is CASSRQGEPGNTIYF.

This clonotype occurred a few times. The gene calls are TRBV12-3 or TRBV12-4 and TRBJ1-5; D is uncertain. Trimming removed 5 bases at V and 0 bases at J, with 5 bases between. This CDR3 is built from 13 residues. The DNA of the CDR3 is TGTGCCAGCAGTGTGAATAGCAATCAGCCCCAGCATTTT. Translated: CASSVNSNQPQHF.

In regard to this clonotype: Given a much more abundant clone one base away, this may be a read error. The chain joins TRBV7-6 to TRBJ2-7; 11 bases map to TRBD1. This CDR3 region has 15 residues. CDR1 is SGHVS and CDR2 is FNYEAQ in the germline V gene. The trim removed 5 bases at V and 2 bases at J, leaving 5 bases unmatched. This CDR3 reads CASSPGQGAPYEQYF. CDR3 DNA: TGTGCCAGCAGCCCTGGACAGGGGGCCCCCTACGAGCAGTACTTC. The full variable domain, rest sourced from reference TRBV7-6 and TRBJ2-7, is GAGVSQSPRYKVTKRGQDVALRCDPISGHVSLYWYRQALGQGPEFLTYFNYEAQQDKSGLPNDRFSAERPEGSISTLTIQRTEQRDSAMYRCASSPGQGAPYEQYFGPGTRLTVT.

Comment on this clonotype: A read error may explain this, as a much larger clone is one base away. The chain employs TRBV6-1 and TRBJ2-7; D unresolved. The CDR3 totals 13 residues. The germline V gene encodes CDR1 MNHNS and CDR2 SASEGT. In nucleotides, the CDR3 is TGTGCCGGCAGTGAACTTATCACCTACGAGCAGTACTTC. Amino acids: CAGSELITYEQYF.

This clonotype was detected many times. The J gene is TRBJ2-7, the V gene TRBV18; 10 bases map to TRBD1. Germline V gene lookup returns CDR1 KGHSH and CDR2 LQKENI. There are 13 residues in the CDR3. Unmatched junction bases numbered 4, after V lost 6 bases and J lost 5 bases. CDR3 sequence (DNA): TGTGCCAGCTCTCGACAGGGGGCTGACGAGCAGTACTTC. This translates into CASSRQGADEQYF. The whole variable domain, remainder taken from reference TRBV18 and TRBJ2-7, is NAGVMQNPRHLVRRRGQEARLRCSPMKGHSHVYWYRQLPEEGLKFMVYLQKENIIDESGMPKERFSAEFPKEGPSILRIQQVVRGDSAAYFCASSRQGADEQYFGPGTRLTVT.

This clonotype turned up a few times. A much larger clone differs from this one at a single base, so this may be a read error. The chain employs TRBV12-3 or TRBV12-4 and TRBJ2-1; perhaps TRBD2 as D (5 bases). CDR3 size: 16 residues. CDR3 sequence reads: CASSSASGSPYSEQFF. As DNA, the CDR3 is TGTGCCAGCAGTTCAGCATCGGGGAGCCCCTACAGTGAGCAGTTCTTC.

This clonotype appeared many times. The V and J genes are TRBV27 and TRBJ1-6; no clear D. Germline lookup yields CDR1 MNHEY and CDR2 SMNVEV (reference sequence). Trimming took off 6 bases at V and 3 bases at J, with 12 bases between the two ends. CDR3 length equals 15 residues. The CDR3 bases are TGTGCCAGCAGCCCCGGTGGATTCTATAATTCACCCCTCCACTTT. Its protein is CASSPGGFYNSPLHF.